These T cell receptor beta chains were read from a single sample in a study of blood T cell repertoires in COVID-19. The assay was immunoSEQ multiplex PCR, and TCRdb's table has in-frame clones only and misses some. Of 150,000 to 200,000 clones listed, roughly 86% are singletons. The sample taken for sequencing was peripheral blood. These receptor sequences come from a woman in her forties or fifties with acute or convalescent COVID-19. Both conserved end residues are part of each CDR3. A D gene is named only where the DNA matches it firmly. Only part of the rows carry a size: once, few, many, or a class if the clone is expanded.

abundance	v_gene	d_gene	j_gene	CDR3aa	CDR3nt
NA	TRBV29-1	TRBD2	TRBJ2-5	CSGRLAGGRETQYF	TGCAGCGGGAGACTAGCGGGAGGCCGGGAGACCCAGTACTTC
NA	TRBV6-2/TRBV6-3	NA	TRBJ2-3	CASSYPDTQYF	TGTGCCAGCAGTTATCCGGATACGCAGTATTTT
NA	TRBV30	TRBD1	TRBJ1-1	CAWGQGGTEAFF	TGTGCCTGGGGACAGGGAGGGACTGAAGCTTTCTTT
NA	TRBV7-2	NA	TRBJ1-5	CASSPTYSNQPQHF	TGTGCCAGCAGCCCCACATATAGCAATCAGCCCCAGCATTTT
once	TRBV3-1/TRBV3-2	NA	TRBJ1-2	CASSQDSGGGYTF	TGTGCCAGCAGCCAAGATTCTGGCGGAGGCTACACCTTC
NA	TRBV27	TRBD1	TRBJ1-4	CASKQGAGEKLFF	TGTGCCAGCAAGCAGGGGGCGGGGGAAAAACTGTTTTTT
NA	TRBV6-2/TRBV6-3	TRBD1	TRBJ1-2	CASSWTSGGWVGYTF	TGTGCCAGCAGTTGGACGTCAGGGGGATGGGTTGGCTACACCTTC
NA	TRBV7-9	NA	TRBJ2-7	CASSLLTGGEQYF	TGTGCCAGCAGCCTACTGACGGGCGGGGAGCAGTACTTC
NA	TRBV29-1	TRBD1	TRBJ1-1	CSGGQGLWTEAFF	TGCAGCGGCGGACAGGGTTTATGGACTGAAGCTTTCTTT
NA	TRBV7-2	NA	TRBJ1-2	CASSSGLWYGYTF	TGTGCCAGCAGCTCGGGACTGTGGTATGGCTACACCTTC
NA	TRBV5-1	TRBD1	TRBJ1-4	CASSSGQGNEKLFF	TGCGCCAGCAGCTCGGGACAGGGAAACGAAAAACTGTTTTTT
NA	TRBV15	NA	TRBJ1-3	CATSTHPTVFSGNTIYF	TGTGCCACCAGCACCCACCCCACTGTTTTCTCTGGAAACACCATATATTTT
NA	TRBV20-1	TRBD2	TRBJ2-7	CSASKPGTSGRSSYEQYF	TGCAGTGCTAGTAAGCCCGGGACTAGCGGTAGGAGCTCCTACGAGCAGTACTTC
NA	TRBV6-1	NA	TRBJ2-3	CASSGGWALGADTQYF	TGTGCCAGCAGTGGAGGGTGGGCGTTGGGCGCAGATACGCAGTATTTT
NA	TRBV9	NA	TRBJ1-2	CASSVGGRNVRGPSSYTF	TGTGCCAGCAGCGTAGGGGGCCGTAACGTCCGTGGCCCCTCAAGCTACACCTTC
NA	TRBV27	NA	TRBJ2-1	CASSLQGEGYNEQFF	TGTGCCAGCAGCCTACAGGGGGAGGGATACAATGAGCAGTTCTTC
NA	TRBV5-6	NA	TRBJ1-4	CASSLGARSTQGSKLFF	TGTGCCAGCAGCTTGGGAGCCCGTTCAACTCAGGGGAGCAAACTGTTTTTT
NA	TRBV29-1	TRBD1	TRBJ2-7	CSVTFQGQGNLYEQYF	TGCAGCGTGACGTTTCAAGGACAGGGAAATCTTTACGAGCAGTACTTC
NA	TRBV7-8	NA	TRBJ2-7	CASSFPLASEQYF	TGTGCCAGCAGCTTCCCACTAGCATCCGAGCAGTACTTC
NA	TRBV9	TRBD2	TRBJ2-2	CASITGTSGGPYTGELFF	TGTGCCAGCATAACCGGGACTAGCGGGGGGCCTTACACCGGGGAGCTGTTTTTT